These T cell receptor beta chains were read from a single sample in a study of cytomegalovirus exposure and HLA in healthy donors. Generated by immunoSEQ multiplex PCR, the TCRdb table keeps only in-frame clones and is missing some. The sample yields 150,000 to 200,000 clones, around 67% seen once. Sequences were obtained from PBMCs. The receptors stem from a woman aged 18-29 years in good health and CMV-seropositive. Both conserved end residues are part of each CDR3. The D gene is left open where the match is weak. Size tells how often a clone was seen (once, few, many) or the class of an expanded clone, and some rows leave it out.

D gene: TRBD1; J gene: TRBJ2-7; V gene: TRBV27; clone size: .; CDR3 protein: CASSSPLTGGTYEQYF; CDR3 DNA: TGTGCCAGCAGTTCCCCCCTGACAGGGGGTACCTACGAGCAGTACTTC
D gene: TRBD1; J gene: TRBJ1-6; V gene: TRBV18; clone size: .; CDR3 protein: CASSLGQKNSPLHF; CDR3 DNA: TGTGCCAGCTCGCTGGGACAGAAAAATTCACCCCTCCACTTT
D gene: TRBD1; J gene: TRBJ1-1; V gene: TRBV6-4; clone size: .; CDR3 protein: CASSPRQGNTEAFF; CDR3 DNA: TGTGCCAGCAGCCCTAGACAGGGGAACACTGAAGCTTTCTTT
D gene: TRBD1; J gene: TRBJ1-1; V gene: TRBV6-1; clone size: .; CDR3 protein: CASTRTGGTEAFF; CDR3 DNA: TGTGCCAGCACCAGGACAGGGGGGACTGAAGCTTTCTTT
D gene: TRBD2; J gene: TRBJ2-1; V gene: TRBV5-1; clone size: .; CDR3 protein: CASGTSGRNEQFF; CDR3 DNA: TGCGCCAGCGGGACTAGCGGGCGAAATGAGCAGTTCTTC
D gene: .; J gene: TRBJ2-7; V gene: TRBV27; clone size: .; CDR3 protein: CVDGAYEQYF; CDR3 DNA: TGTGTGGACGGGGCCTACGAGCAGTACTTC
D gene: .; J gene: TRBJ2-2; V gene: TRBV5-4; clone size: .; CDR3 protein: CASSLGVAELNTGELFF; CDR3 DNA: TGTGCCAGCAGCTTGGGGGTTGCGGAGCTAAACACCGGGGAGCTGTTTTTT
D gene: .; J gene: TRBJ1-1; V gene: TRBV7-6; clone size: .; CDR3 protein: CASSLAKGFEAFF; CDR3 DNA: TGTGCCAGCAGCTTAGCCAAGGGGTTTGAAGCTTTCTTT
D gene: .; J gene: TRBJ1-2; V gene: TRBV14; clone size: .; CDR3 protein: CASSPWGGYGYTF; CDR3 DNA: TGTGCCAGCAGCCCCTGGGGAGGGTATGGCTACACCTTC
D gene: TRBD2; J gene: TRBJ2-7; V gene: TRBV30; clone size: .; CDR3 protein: CAWSYVAGGLEQYF; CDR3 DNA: TGTGCCTGGAGTTATGTAGCGGGAGGGCTCGAGCAGTACTTC
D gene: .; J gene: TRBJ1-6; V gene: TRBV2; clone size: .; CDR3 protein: CASSERVQANSPLHF; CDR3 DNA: TGTGCCAGCAGTGAACGGGTACAGGCCAATTCACCCCTCCACTTT
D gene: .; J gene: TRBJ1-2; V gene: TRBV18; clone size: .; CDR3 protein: CASSPEAGPNYGYTF; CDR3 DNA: TGTGCCAGCTCACCAGAAGCAGGGCCCAACTATGGCTACACCTTC
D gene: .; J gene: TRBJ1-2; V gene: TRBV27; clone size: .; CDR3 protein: CASTSGLGRGHGYTF; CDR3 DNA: TGTGCCAGCACCTCAGGACTGGGCAGGGGCCATGGCTACACCTTC
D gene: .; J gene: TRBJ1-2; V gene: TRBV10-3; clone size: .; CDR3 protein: CAIRRDYEDGYTF; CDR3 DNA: TGTGCCATCAGGAGGGATTACGAGGATGGCTACACCTTC
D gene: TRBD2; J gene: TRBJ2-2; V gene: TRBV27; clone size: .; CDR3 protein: CASRGEGGRAGGELFF; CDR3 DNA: TGTGCCAGCAGGGGGGAAGGCGGGAGGGCCGGCGGGGAGCTGTTTTTT
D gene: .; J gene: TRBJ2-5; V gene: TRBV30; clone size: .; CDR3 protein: CALAPGKETQYF; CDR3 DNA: TGTGCTTTGGCCCCCGGGAAAGAGACCCAGTACTTC
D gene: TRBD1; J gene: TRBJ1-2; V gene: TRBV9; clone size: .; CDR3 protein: CASSVDAGGGDYGYTF; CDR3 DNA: TGTGCCAGCAGCGTAGATGCAGGGGGCGGCGACTATGGCTACACCTTC
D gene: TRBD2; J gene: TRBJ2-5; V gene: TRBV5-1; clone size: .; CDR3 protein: CASSLGLAGRRETQYF; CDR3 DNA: TGCGCCAGCAGCTTGGGACTAGCGGGACGGAGAGAGACCCAGTACTTC
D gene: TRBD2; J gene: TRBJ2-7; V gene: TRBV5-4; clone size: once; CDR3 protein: CASSFRLAGGPRAYEQYF; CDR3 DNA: TGTGCCAGCAGCTTCCGACTAGCGGGAGGGCCAAGGGCATACGAGCAGTACTTC
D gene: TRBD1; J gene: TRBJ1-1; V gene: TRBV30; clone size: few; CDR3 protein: CAWSGQGYTEAFF; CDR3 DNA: TGTGCCTGGAGTGGACAGGGCTACACTGAAGCTTTCTTT
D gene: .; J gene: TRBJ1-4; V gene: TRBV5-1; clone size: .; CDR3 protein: CASSLQTAGREKLFF; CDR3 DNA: TGCGCCAGCAGCTTACAGACAGCGGGGAGAGAAAAACTGTTTTTT
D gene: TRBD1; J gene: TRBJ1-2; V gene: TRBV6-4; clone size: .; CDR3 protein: CASRDRGSGYTF; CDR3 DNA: TGTGCCAGCAGGGACAGGGGATCGGGCTACACCTTC
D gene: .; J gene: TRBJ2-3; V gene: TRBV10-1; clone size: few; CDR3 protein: CASSDKPDTQYF; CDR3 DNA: TGCGCCAGCAGTGACAAGCCAGATACGCAGTATTTT
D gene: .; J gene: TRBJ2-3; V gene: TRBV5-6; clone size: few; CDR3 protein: CASSLAAGDTQYF; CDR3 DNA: TGTGCCAGCAGCTTGGCTGCGGGTGATACGCAGTATTTT
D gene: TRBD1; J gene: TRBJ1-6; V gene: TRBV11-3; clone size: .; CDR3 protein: CASSHPDRGNSPLHF; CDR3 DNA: TGTGCCAGCAGCCACCCGGACAGGGGAAATTCACCCCTCCACTTT
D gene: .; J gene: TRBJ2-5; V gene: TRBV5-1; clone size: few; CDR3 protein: CASTGIQETQYF; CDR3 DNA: TGCGCCAGCACAGGGATACAAGAGACCCAGTACTTC
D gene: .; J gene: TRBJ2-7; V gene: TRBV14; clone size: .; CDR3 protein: CASSQWRDRDPYEQYF; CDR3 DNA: TGTGCCAGCAGCCAATGGCGGGACAGAGATCCCTACGAGCAGTACTTC
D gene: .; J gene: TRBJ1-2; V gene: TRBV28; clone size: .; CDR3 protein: CASSPVNYGYTF; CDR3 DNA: TGTGCCAGCAGCCCGGTTAACTATGGCTACACCTTC
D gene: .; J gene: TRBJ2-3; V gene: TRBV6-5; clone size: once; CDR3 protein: CASSVGVSVTQYF; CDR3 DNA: TGTGCCAGCAGTGTCGGGGTCTCAGTTACGCAGTATTTT
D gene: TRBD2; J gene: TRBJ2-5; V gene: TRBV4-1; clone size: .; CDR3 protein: CASSLILAEQETQYF; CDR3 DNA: TGCGCCAGCAGCCTCATCCTAGCGGAACAAGAGACCCAGTACTTC
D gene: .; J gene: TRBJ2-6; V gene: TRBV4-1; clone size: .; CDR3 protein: CASSQGGSRGLAGANVLTF; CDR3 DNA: TGCGCCAGCAGCCAAGGTGGGTCCCGGGGTTTGGCTGGGGCCAACGTCCTGACTTTC
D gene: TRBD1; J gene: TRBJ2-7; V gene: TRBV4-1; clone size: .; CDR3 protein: CASSHGTGTYEQYF; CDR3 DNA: TGCGCCAGCAGCCACGGGACAGGGACCTACGAGCAGTACTTC
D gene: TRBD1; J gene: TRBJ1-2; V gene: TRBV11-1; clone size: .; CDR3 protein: CASSSGQGAYGYTF; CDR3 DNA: TGTGCCAGCAGCTCGGGACAGGGGGCATACGGCTACACCTTC
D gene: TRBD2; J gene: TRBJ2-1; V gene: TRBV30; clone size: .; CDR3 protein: CACSGTSRNEQFF; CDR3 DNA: TGTGCCTGTTCCGGGACTAGCCGCAATGAGCAGTTCTTC
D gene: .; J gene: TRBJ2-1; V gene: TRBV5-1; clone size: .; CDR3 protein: CASSFEGGPGNEQFF; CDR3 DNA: TGCGCCAGCAGCTTTGAGGGGGGGCCGGGGAATGAGCAGTTCTTC
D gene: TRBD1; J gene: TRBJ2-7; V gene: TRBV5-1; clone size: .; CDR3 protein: CASSLGDRGEQYF; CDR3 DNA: TGCGCCAGCAGCTTGGGAGACAGGGGTGAGCAGTACTTC
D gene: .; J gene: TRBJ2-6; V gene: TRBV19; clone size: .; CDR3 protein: CASSLVSGANVLTF; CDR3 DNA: TGTGCCAGTAGTCTCGTATCTGGGGCCAACGTCCTGACTTTC
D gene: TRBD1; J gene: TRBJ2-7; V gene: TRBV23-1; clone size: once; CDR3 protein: CASRDTGTAYEQYF; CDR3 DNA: TGCGCCAGCAGAGACACCGGGACAGCCTACGAGCAGTACTTC
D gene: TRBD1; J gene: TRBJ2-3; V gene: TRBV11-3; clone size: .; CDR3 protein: CASSFGTASTDTQYF; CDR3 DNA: TGTGCCAGCAGCTTCGGGACAGCTAGCACAGATACGCAGTATTTT
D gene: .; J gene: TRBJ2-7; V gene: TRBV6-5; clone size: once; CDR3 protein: CASSYTLQGISEQYF; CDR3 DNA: TGTGCCAGCAGTTACACACTACAGGGAATCAGCGAGCAGTACTTC
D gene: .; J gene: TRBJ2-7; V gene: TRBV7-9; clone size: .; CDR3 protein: CASLQVGGEQYF; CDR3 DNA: TGTGCCAGCCTTCAAGTTGGAGGCGAGCAGTACTTC
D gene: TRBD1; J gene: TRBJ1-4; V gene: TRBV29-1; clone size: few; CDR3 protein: CSVDPGGFGKLFF; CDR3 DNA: TGCAGCGTGGACCCAGGGGGCTTCGGAAAACTGTTTTTT
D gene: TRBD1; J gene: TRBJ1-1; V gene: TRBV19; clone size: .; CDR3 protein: CASRLQGMNTEVFF; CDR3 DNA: TGTGCCAGTAGGTTACAGGGGATGAACACTGAAGTTTTCTTT
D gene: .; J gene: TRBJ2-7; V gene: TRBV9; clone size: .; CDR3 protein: CASSRVGSYEQYF; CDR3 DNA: TGTGCCAGCAGCCGCGTCGGCTCCTACGAGCAGTACTTC
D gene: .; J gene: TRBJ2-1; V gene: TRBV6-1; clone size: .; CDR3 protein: CASSLQGLLSNEQFF; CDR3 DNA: TGTGCCAGCAGTCTACAGGGTCTTCTCTCTAATGAGCAGTTCTTC